The clone carrying this TCR beta chain was found many times. Its target is unknown. CDR3 length: 14 residues. CDR1 MNHEY and CDR2 SVGEGT come from the germline V gene. V shed 8 bases, J shed 1 base, and the junction held 8 bases outside the gene matches. This sample is part of a study of T-cell memory formation after mild COVID-19. Study summary: TCR clusters were mostly donor specific.

Study outcomes and limitations: CM and EM subsets held most contracting CD4+ clones; EMRA held CD8+ ones. There were some responding clones in pre-infection memory, which suggested that cross-reactive memory had joined.

The authors produced TCR alpha and TCR beta cDNA libraries with sample barcodes and UMIs by 5'RACE using constant-segment primers. TCRdb ran MiXCR on the 5' RACE reads and lists one entry per CDR3 protein. The sample consists of hundreds of thousands of distinct CDR3 sequences, about 20% of them appearing once. This chain uses TRBV6-2 or TRBV6-3 with TRBJ2-7; TRBD1 matches 7 bases. This TCR derives from an adult woman who had mild COVID-19 (a few samples of this study predate the infection). Cell type and time point are not known. The sequencing sample was made of PBMCs or a T cell subset sorted from them (not recorded which). The CDR3 coding sequence is TGTGCCAGCGATAAAGGGGGCCGTTCCTACGAGCAGTACTTC. Its translation: CASDKGGRSYEQYF.